This T cell receptor (beta chain) stems from a study of blood T cell repertoires in COVID-19. Across the study: The cDNA or gDNA used as material had been derived from T cells, B-cell-depleted T cells, or PBMCs.

V was shortened by 4 bases and J by 5 bases, with 11 bases between the two germline ends. In germline, CDR1 is LNHDA, CDR2 SQIVND (reference sequence). This CDR3 is 14 amino acids long. Data came from immunoSEQ multiplex PCR; TCRdb stores just in-frame clones and leaves some out. This sample has around 150,000 clones; approximately 86% occur once, and the top ten carry under 3.5%. The V gene is TRBV19, the J gene TRBJ2-2, with TRBD2 as a possible D gene (6 bases). Sequenced material: peripheral blood. This receptor was obtained from a man aged 65 to 79 with acute or convalescent COVID-19. This CDR3 is CASSKDRGTGELFF. The DNA for the CDR3 is TGTGCCAGTAGTAAGGACCGGGGGACCGGGGAGCTGTTTTTT. Based on the CDR3 plus reference TRBV19 and TRBJ2-2, the full variable domain is DGGITQSPKYLFRKEGQNVTLSCEQNLNHDAMYWYRQDPGQGLRLIYYSQIVNDFQKGDIAEGYSVSREKKESFPLTVTSAQKNPTAFYLCASSKDRGTGELFFGEGSRLTVL.